A selection of T cell receptor beta chains follows, all from one sample in a study of cytomegalovirus exposure and HLA in healthy donors. TCRdb's copy holds only in-frame clones and misses some; the assay was immunoSEQ multiplex PCR. The sample yields roughly 80,000 clones, 81% seen once. The material sequenced was PBMCs. The receptors here all came from a woman aged 25 to 39 in good health and CMV-seronegative. Both conserved end residues are part of each CDR3. Each record gives: V gene, D gene, J gene, clone size, CDR3 length, CDR3 DNA, CDR3 protein. A D gene is named only where the DNA matches it firmly. Expanded clones are given a class, and other clones once, few, many or no size at all.

V gene: TRBV5-6; D gene: TRBD1; J gene: TRBJ1-2; clone size: NA; CDR3 length: 14; CDR3 DNA: TGTGCCAGCAGCCCGACAGGGGAGGCCTATGGCTACACCTTC; CDR3 protein: CASSPTGEAYGYTF
V gene: TRBV7-8; D gene: NA; J gene: TRBJ2-1; clone size: NA; CDR3 length: 17; CDR3 DNA: TGTGCCAGCATCACCGGGCGGCGCGTAAACGGGGATAATGAGCAGTTCTTC; CDR3 protein: CASITGRRVNGDNEQFF
V gene: TRBV12-5; D gene: TRBD1; J gene: TRBJ2-1; clone size: NA; CDR3 length: 15; CDR3 DNA: TGTGCTAGGAACCAAACAGGGGGCCCCTACAATGAGCAGTTCTTC; CDR3 protein: CARNQTGGPYNEQFF
V gene: TRBV29-1; D gene: NA; J gene: TRBJ1-2; clone size: NA; CDR3 length: 15; CDR3 DNA: TGCAGCGTTGAAGCAACGTCAGGGCTCGCCTATGGCTACACCTTC; CDR3 protein: CSVEATSGLAYGYTF
V gene: TRBV19; D gene: NA; J gene: TRBJ2-5; clone size: NA; CDR3 length: 13; CDR3 DNA: TGTGCCAGTAGGAGGAGGCCTCAAGAGACCCAGTACTTC; CDR3 protein: CASRRRPQETQYF
V gene: TRBV7-8; D gene: TRBD1; J gene: TRBJ2-6; clone size: NA; CDR3 length: 20; CDR3 DNA: TGTGGCACCCAAGCTGGGACAGGACAGAAAGGTGGCTCTGGGGCCAACGTCCTGACTTTC; CDR3 protein: CGTQAGTGQKGGSGANVLTF
V gene: TRBV2; D gene: TRBD1; J gene: TRBJ2-5; clone size: once; CDR3 length: 16; CDR3 DNA: TGTGCCAGCACGACAGGGCCGTCGGCGAAGCAAGAGACCCAGTACTTC; CDR3 protein: CASTTGPSAKQETQYF
V gene: TRBV14; D gene: NA; J gene: TRBJ1-1; clone size: NA; CDR3 length: 13; CDR3 DNA: TGTGCCAGCAGCCCCGACATAAATCTTGAAGCTTTCTTT; CDR3 protein: CASSPDINLEAFF
V gene: TRBV5-4; D gene: TRBD1; J gene: TRBJ2-7; clone size: NA; CDR3 length: 14; CDR3 DNA: TGTGCCAGCAGCTTGGGACAGGGGGGGTACGAGCAGTACTTC; CDR3 protein: CASSLGQGGYEQYF
V gene: TRBV5-8; D gene: NA; J gene: TRBJ1-2; clone size: NA; CDR3 length: 12; CDR3 DNA: TGTGCCAGCAAGGAGGATAACTATGGCTACACCTTC; CDR3 protein: CASKEDNYGYTF
V gene: TRBV27; D gene: NA; J gene: TRBJ2-5; clone size: NA; CDR3 length: 14; CDR3 DNA: TGTGCCAGCAGTTTATTGTCCAGGGAAGAGACCCAGTACTTC; CDR3 protein: CASSLLSREETQYF
V gene: TRBV15; D gene: NA; J gene: TRBJ1-6; clone size: NA; CDR3 length: 16; CDR3 DNA: TGTGCCACCAGCAGAGTCCCGGGAATGGGCAATTCACCCCTCCACTTT; CDR3 protein: CATSRVPGMGNSPLHF
V gene: TRBV9; D gene: TRBD2; J gene: TRBJ2-1; clone size: NA; CDR3 length: 17; CDR3 DNA: TGTGCCAGCAGCACCAGAACCGGGACTAGCGGGTACAATGAGCAGTTCTTC; CDR3 protein: CASSTRTGTSGYNEQFF
V gene: TRBV28; D gene: TRBD1; J gene: TRBJ1-4; clone size: NA; CDR3 length: 13; CDR3 DNA: TGTGCCAGCGGGACAGGACAAAATGAAAAACTGTTTTTT; CDR3 protein: CASGTGQNEKLFF
V gene: TRBV7-2; D gene: NA; J gene: TRBJ2-7; clone size: NA; CDR3 length: 14; CDR3 DNA: TGTGCCAGCAGCCCTCAGACAGGCCCCTACGAGCAGTACTTC; CDR3 protein: CASSPQTGPYEQYF
V gene: TRBV30; D gene: TRBD1; J gene: TRBJ1-6; clone size: few; CDR3 length: 14; CDR3 DNA: TGTGCCTGGAGGACGACAGGGCAAAATTCACCCCTCCACTTT; CDR3 protein: CAWRTTGQNSPLHF
V gene: TRBV9; D gene: NA; J gene: TRBJ1-2; clone size: NA; CDR3 length: 14; CDR3 DNA: TGTGCCAGCAGCCCCGGCAGGGCTAACTATGGCTACACCTTC; CDR3 protein: CASSPGRANYGYTF
V gene: TRBV28; D gene: NA; J gene: TRBJ2-7; clone size: NA; CDR3 length: 16; CDR3 DNA: NA; CDR3 protein: CASSTSTGTGQDEQYF
V gene: TRBV9; D gene: TRBD2; J gene: TRBJ2-7; clone size: NA; CDR3 length: 18; CDR3 DNA: TGTGCCAGCAGCGTAGCCCCTGGGACTAGCGGGAGAGGCGACGAGCAGTACTTC; CDR3 protein: CASSVAPGTSGRGDEQYF
V gene: TRBV6-4; D gene: NA; J gene: TRBJ2-3; clone size: few; CDR3 length: 14; CDR3 DNA: TGTGCCAGCAGTGACTCGGAGAGCACAGATACGCAGTATTTT; CDR3 protein: CASSDSESTDTQYF
V gene: TRBV7-9; D gene: TRBD1; J gene: TRBJ1-4; clone size: few; CDR3 length: 15; CDR3 DNA: TGTTCCAGCAGCTGGGGGACAGGACCTAATGAAAAACTGTTTTTT; CDR3 protein: CSSSWGTGPNEKLFF
V gene: TRBV28; D gene: NA; J gene: TRBJ2-1; clone size: NA; CDR3 length: 17; CDR3 DNA: TGTGCCAGCAGTTTGGGTTTAGCGGAGTATTCCTACAATGAGCAGTTCTTC; CDR3 protein: CASSLGLAEYSYNEQFF
V gene: TRBV6-1; D gene: TRBD2; J gene: TRBJ2-1; clone size: NA; CDR3 length: 16; CDR3 DNA: TGTGCCAGCAGTGGGACTAGCGGGGGAGGGTTCAATGAGCAGTTCTTC; CDR3 protein: CASSGTSGGGFNEQFF
V gene: TRBV30; D gene: TRBD1; J gene: TRBJ1-5; clone size: NA; CDR3 length: 13; CDR3 DNA: TGTGCCTGGAGTCCACAGGGGGCTCAGCCCCAGCATTTT; CDR3 protein: CAWSPQGAQPQHF
V gene: TRBV5-6; D gene: NA; J gene: TRBJ2-2; clone size: NA; CDR3 length: 18; CDR3 DNA: TGTGCCAGCAGCATAAGGGGGTGGGGACGCCTAAACACCGGGGAGCTGTTTTTT; CDR3 protein: CASSIRGWGRLNTGELFF
V gene: TRBV27; D gene: NA; J gene: TRBJ1-1; clone size: NA; CDR3 length: 13; CDR3 DNA: TGTGCCAGCCAGTTGCAGGGAAACACTGAAGCTTTCTTT; CDR3 protein: CASQLQGNTEAFF
V gene: TRBV4-1; D gene: NA; J gene: TRBJ1-5; clone size: NA; CDR3 length: 15; CDR3 DNA: TGCGCCAGCAGCCAGCTGACAGGCGCCAATCAGCCCCAGCATTTT; CDR3 protein: CASSQLTGANQPQHF
V gene: TRBV7-3; D gene: TRBD1; J gene: TRBJ2-5; clone size: NA; CDR3 length: 16; CDR3 DNA: TGTGCCAGCAGCCCGGGGGACAGGGGGCACGGGGAGACCCAGTACTTC; CDR3 protein: CASSPGDRGHGETQYF
V gene: TRBV15; D gene: TRBD1; J gene: TRBJ1-5; clone size: NA; CDR3 length: 14; CDR3 DNA: TGTGCCACCAGCCGGGGACAGAGGGGCCAGCCCCAGCATTTT; CDR3 protein: CATSRGQRGQPQHF
V gene: TRBV5-6; D gene: TRBD1; J gene: TRBJ1-3; clone size: NA; CDR3 length: 15; CDR3 DNA: TGTGCCAGCAGCCCGCCAGGGGGCTCTGGAAACACCATATATTTT; CDR3 protein: CASSPPGGSGNTIYF
V gene: TRBV2; D gene: NA; J gene: TRBJ1-5; clone size: NA; CDR3 length: 12; CDR3 DNA: TGTGCCAGCAGCCTTAGCAATCAGCCCCAGCATTTT; CDR3 protein: CASSLSNQPQHF
V gene: TRBV19; D gene: NA; J gene: TRBJ1-4; clone size: NA; CDR3 length: 13; CDR3 DNA: TGTGCCAGTAGTATGTGGACAGACGAAAAACTGTTTTTT; CDR3 protein: CASSMWTDEKLFF
V gene: TRBV28; D gene: NA; J gene: TRBJ1-4; clone size: NA; CDR3 length: 13; CDR3 DNA: TGTGCCAGCAGAGGCAGGGCTGACGAAAAACTGTTTTTT; CDR3 protein: CASRGRADEKLFF
V gene: TRBV29-1; D gene: TRBD1; J gene: TRBJ1-2; clone size: few; CDR3 length: 15; CDR3 DNA: TGCAGCGTACGGTTATTCGTGACAGGGCTACAAGGCTACACCTTC; CDR3 protein: CSVRLFVTGLQGYTF
V gene: TRBV5-1; D gene: NA; J gene: TRBJ1-1; clone size: NA; CDR3 length: 12; CDR3 DNA: TGCGCCAGCAGATTAGGGGACACTGAAGCTTTCTTT; CDR3 protein: CASRLGDTEAFF
V gene: TRBV14; D gene: TRBD2; J gene: TRBJ2-5; clone size: NA; CDR3 length: 22; CDR3 DNA: TGTGCCAGCAGCCATCGTAATATATGGAGAGGCCTAGCGGGGACCCCATGGGAGACCCAGTACTTC; CDR3 protein: CASSHRNIWRGLAGTPWETQYF
V gene: TRBV9; D gene: NA; J gene: TRBJ1-5; clone size: NA; CDR3 length: 14; CDR3 DNA: TGTGCCAGCAGCGTAGCGTCAGAATATCAGCCCCAGCATTTT; CDR3 protein: CASSVASEYQPQHF
V gene: TRBV15; D gene: TRBD2; J gene: TRBJ2-1; clone size: NA; CDR3 length: 15; CDR3 DNA: TGTGCCACCAGCAGAGTTGGACTAGCGGACAATGAGCAGTTCTTC; CDR3 protein: CATSRVGLADNEQFF
V gene: TRBV5-1; D gene: TRBD1; J gene: TRBJ2-7; clone size: NA; CDR3 length: 15; CDR3 DNA: TGCGCCAGCAGTCTCGGGGCAGGGGGCGGATACGAGCAGTACTTC; CDR3 protein: CASSLGAGGGYEQYF
V gene: TRBV5-4; D gene: TRBD2; J gene: TRBJ2-7; clone size: once; CDR3 length: 17; CDR3 DNA: TGTGCCAGCAGCTTCGGGACTAGCGGGAGAAATAACTACGAGCAGTACTTC; CDR3 protein: CASSFGTSGRNNYEQYF
V gene: TRBV5-1; D gene: TRBD1; J gene: TRBJ2-3; clone size: NA; CDR3 length: 16; CDR3 DNA: TGCGCCAGCAGCCGCCTGGGGGACAGGGTCACAGATACGCAGTATTTT; CDR3 protein: CASSRLGDRVTDTQYF
V gene: TRBV14; D gene: TRBD1; J gene: TRBJ1-2; clone size: once; CDR3 length: 16; CDR3 DNA: TGTGCCAGCAGCCAAGATAAGGCCAGGGGGCCGTATGGCTACACCTTC; CDR3 protein: CASSQDKARGPYGYTF
V gene: TRBV7-9; D gene: TRBD2; J gene: TRBJ2-3; clone size: NA; CDR3 length: 16; CDR3 DNA: TGTTCCAGCAGCTTATTCCCGGGAGGGGTGGCAGATACGCAGTATTTT; CDR3 protein: CSSSLFPGGVADTQYF
V gene: TRBV19; D gene: NA; J gene: TRBJ1-4; clone size: NA; CDR3 length: 16; CDR3 DNA: TGTGCCAGTAGTCCTACTCCGACAGCAACTAATGAAAAACTGTTTTTT; CDR3 protein: CASSPTPTATNEKLFF
V gene: TRBV28; D gene: NA; J gene: TRBJ2-2; clone size: NA; CDR3 length: 14; CDR3 DNA: TGTGCCAGCATTAGGAGGGCAAACACCGGGGAGCTGTTTTTT; CDR3 protein: CASIRRANTGELFF
V gene: TRBV18; D gene: TRBD1; J gene: TRBJ1-2; clone size: NA; CDR3 length: 16; CDR3 DNA: TGTGCCAGCTCACCCGGGACAGGGGACCTGTTCTATGGCTACACCTTC; CDR3 protein: CASSPGTGDLFYGYTF
V gene: TRBV4-1; D gene: TRBD2; J gene: TRBJ2-1; clone size: NA; CDR3 length: 16; CDR3 DNA: TGCGCCAGCAGCCAAACCGGGGCTAGCGGCCACAATGAGCAGTTCTTC; CDR3 protein: CASSQTGASGHNEQFF
V gene: TRBV5-4; D gene: TRBD2; J gene: TRBJ2-5; clone size: NA; CDR3 length: 16; CDR3 DNA: TGTGCCAGCAGCCGGACTAGCGGGAGCCTCCAAGAGACCCAGTACTTC; CDR3 protein: CASSRTSGSLQETQYF
V gene: TRBV25-1; D gene: NA; J gene: TRBJ2-7; clone size: NA; CDR3 length: 15; CDR3 DNA: TGTGCCAGCAGTGCCAGGGGACCCGGGTACTACGAGCAGTACTTC; CDR3 protein: CASSARGPGYYEQYF
V gene: TRBV29-1; D gene: NA; J gene: TRBJ2-5; clone size: NA; CDR3 length: 14; CDR3 DNA: TGCAGCTTAAGGACTTTCCTCGGCGGCGAGACCCAGTACTTC; CDR3 protein: CSLRTFLGGETQYF
V gene: TRBV2; D gene: NA; J gene: TRBJ2-3; clone size: NA; CDR3 length: 16; CDR3 DNA: TGTGCCACCCCGCCTGGGGGCGGTACTAGCACAGATACGCAGTATTTT; CDR3 protein: CATPPGGGTSTDTQYF
V gene: TRBV7-3; D gene: NA; J gene: TRBJ2-5; clone size: NA; CDR3 length: 15; CDR3 DNA: TGTGCCAGCAGCTTAACACCGGCAAAGGAGGAGACCCAGTACTTC; CDR3 protein: CASSLTPAKEETQYF
V gene: TRBV6-6; D gene: TRBD1; J gene: TRBJ2-5; clone size: once; CDR3 length: 15; CDR3 DNA: TGTGCCAGCAGTTCTCCGGGACAGGGACAAGAGACCCAGTACTTC; CDR3 protein: CASSSPGQGQETQYF
V gene: TRBV7-9; D gene: TRBD2; J gene: TRBJ2-2; clone size: NA; CDR3 length: 15; CDR3 DNA: TGTGCCAGCAGCTCCCGGACTAGCGTCTCCGGGGAGCTGTTTTTT; CDR3 protein: CASSSRTSVSGELFF
V gene: TRBV6-6; D gene: NA; J gene: TRBJ2-1; clone size: NA; CDR3 length: 15; CDR3 DNA: TGTGCCAGCAGTTACAGTAGCGGCTCCTACAATGAGCAGTTCTTC; CDR3 protein: CASSYSSGSYNEQFF
V gene: TRBV7-3; D gene: NA; J gene: TRBJ1-1; clone size: NA; CDR3 length: 12; CDR3 DNA: TGTGCCAGCAGCTTAATGGGAGGGGAAGCTTTCTTT; CDR3 protein: CASSLMGGEAFF
V gene: TRBV18; D gene: NA; J gene: TRBJ2-6; clone size: NA; CDR3 length: 17; CDR3 DNA: TGTGCCAGCTCACCACCCCGGCGGGGCACCGGGGCCAACGTCCTGACTTTC; CDR3 protein: CASSPPRRGTGANVLTF
V gene: TRBV7-3; D gene: NA; J gene: TRBJ2-7; clone size: NA; CDR3 length: 16; CDR3 DNA: TGTGCCAGCAGCTTATTTCCGGACAAGGGCCCCTACGAGCAGTACTTC; CDR3 protein: CASSLFPDKGPYEQYF
V gene: TRBV6-4; D gene: TRBD1; J gene: TRBJ2-2; clone size: NA; CDR3 length: 15; CDR3 DNA: TGTGCCAGCAGTGATACCGGGACAGCCACCGGGGAGCTGTTTTTT; CDR3 protein: CASSDTGTATGELFF